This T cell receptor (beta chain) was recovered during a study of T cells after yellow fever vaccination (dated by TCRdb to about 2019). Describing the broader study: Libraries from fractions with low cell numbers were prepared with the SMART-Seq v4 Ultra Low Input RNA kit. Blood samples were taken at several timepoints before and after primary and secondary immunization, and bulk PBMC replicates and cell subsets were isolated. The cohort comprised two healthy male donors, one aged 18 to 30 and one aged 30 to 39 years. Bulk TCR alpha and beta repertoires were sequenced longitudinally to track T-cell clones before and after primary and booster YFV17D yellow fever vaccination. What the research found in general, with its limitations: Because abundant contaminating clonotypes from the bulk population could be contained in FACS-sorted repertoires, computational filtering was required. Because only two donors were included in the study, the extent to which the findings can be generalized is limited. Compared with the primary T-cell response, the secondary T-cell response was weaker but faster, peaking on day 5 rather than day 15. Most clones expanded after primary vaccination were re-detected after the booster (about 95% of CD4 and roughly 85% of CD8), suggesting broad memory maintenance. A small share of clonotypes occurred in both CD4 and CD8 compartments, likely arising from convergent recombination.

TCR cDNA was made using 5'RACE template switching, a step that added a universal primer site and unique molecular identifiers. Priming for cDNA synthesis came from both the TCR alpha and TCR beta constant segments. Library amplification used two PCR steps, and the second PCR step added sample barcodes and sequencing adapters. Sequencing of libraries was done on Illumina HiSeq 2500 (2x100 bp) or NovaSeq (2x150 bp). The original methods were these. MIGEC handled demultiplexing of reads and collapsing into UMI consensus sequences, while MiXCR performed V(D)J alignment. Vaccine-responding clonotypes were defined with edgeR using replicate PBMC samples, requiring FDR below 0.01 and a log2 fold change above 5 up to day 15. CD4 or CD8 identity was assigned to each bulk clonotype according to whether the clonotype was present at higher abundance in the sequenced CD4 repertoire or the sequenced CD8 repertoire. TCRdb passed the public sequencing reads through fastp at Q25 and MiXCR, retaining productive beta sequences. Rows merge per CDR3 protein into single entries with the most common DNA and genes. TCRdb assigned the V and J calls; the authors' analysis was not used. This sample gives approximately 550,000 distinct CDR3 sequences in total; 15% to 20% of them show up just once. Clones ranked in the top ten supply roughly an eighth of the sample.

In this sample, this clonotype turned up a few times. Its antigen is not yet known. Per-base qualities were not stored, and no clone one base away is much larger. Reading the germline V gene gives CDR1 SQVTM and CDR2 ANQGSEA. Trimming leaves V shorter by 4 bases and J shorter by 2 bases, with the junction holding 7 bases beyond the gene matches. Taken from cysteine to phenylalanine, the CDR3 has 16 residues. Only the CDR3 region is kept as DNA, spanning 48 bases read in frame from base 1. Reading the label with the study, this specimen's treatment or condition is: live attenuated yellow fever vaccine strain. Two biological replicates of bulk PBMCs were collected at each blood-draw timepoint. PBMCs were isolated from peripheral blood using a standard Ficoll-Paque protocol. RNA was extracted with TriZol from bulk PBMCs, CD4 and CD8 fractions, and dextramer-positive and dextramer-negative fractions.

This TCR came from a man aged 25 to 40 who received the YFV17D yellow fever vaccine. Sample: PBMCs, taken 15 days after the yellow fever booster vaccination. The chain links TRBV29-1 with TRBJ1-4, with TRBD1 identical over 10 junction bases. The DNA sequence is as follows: TGCAGCGTTGTTGGACAGGGGGTTTCCACTAATGAAAAACTGTTTTTT. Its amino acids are CSVVGQGVSTNEKLFF.